This entry is about one TCR beta chain. The antigen is unknown. The table came from immunoSEQ multiplex PCR; TCRdb's copy has only in-frame clones and leaves some out. The sample carries about 82,000 clones, approximately 82% recorded once. This sample was taken from a study of OX40 agonist ivuxolimab in advanced cancers. Study information: Patients in dose escalation had liver, melanoma, kidney or head and neck cancers. Treatment received earlier with anti-PD-1, anti-PD-L1 or anti-CTLA-4 agents was allowed, and approximately 44% had some. Study observations and caveats: Averaging showed that CD8+ T cells had more expanded clones than CD4+ did.

This CDR3 comprises 15 residues. V shed 6 bases, J shed 4 bases, and the junction held 11 bases outside the gene matches. From germline, CDR1 is SGHTA and CDR2 FQGNSA. This clonotype originated in an adult with an advanced solid tumor such as melanoma, head and neck, liver or kidney cancer. The input for sequencing was CD4+ or CD8+ T cells sorted from blood, taken in a trial of the OX40 agonist ivuxolimab. The chain has TRBV7-2 and TRBJ1-2, with 7 nucleotides matching TRBD1. The CDR3 sequence: CASSPGQGQTYGYTF. The CDR3 bases are TGTGCCAGCAGTCCAGGCCAGGGACAGACCTATGGCTACACCTTC.